Listed below are T cell receptor beta chains from one sample, sequenced in a study of TIL therapy for anti-PD-1-resistant metastatic lung cancer. Some clones are missing from TCRdb's copy, which holds only in-frame ones; the method was immunoSEQ multiplex PCR. The sample gives more than 55,000 clones, approximately 80% of which show up once; about 2.7% is in the top ten. This material consisted of blood, taken at baseline. These receptors were obtained from a person aged 25-79 years with non-small cell lung cancer. Each CDR3 is given with its conserved first and last residue. D genes are given only for firm matches. For some rows the clone size is stated as once, few or many, or as a class when expanded; others skip it.

d_call: -; j_call: TRBJ2-7; clone_size: -; v_call: TRBV6-5; cdr3_aa: CASTGWDLSYEQYF; cdr3_nt: TGTGCCAGCACAGGGTGGGACCTCTCCTACGAGCAGTACTTC
d_call: TRBD1; j_call: TRBJ1-4; clone_size: -; v_call: TRBV7-2; cdr3_aa: CASSSQGLTNEKLFF; cdr3_nt: TGTGCCAGCAGCTCACAGGGGTTGACTAATGAAAAACTGTTTTTT
d_call: -; j_call: TRBJ1-2; clone_size: -; v_call: TRBV28; cdr3_aa: CAVSRGIYGYTF; cdr3_nt: TGTGCCGTTAGTAGGGGGATCTATGGCTACACCTTC
d_call: TRBD1; j_call: TRBJ2-7; clone_size: few; v_call: TRBV4-2; cdr3_aa: CASSADTGQNYEQYF; cdr3_nt: TGTGCCAGCAGCGCCGATACGGGACAGAACTACGAGCAGTACTTC
d_call: -; j_call: TRBJ1-1; clone_size: few; v_call: TRBV2; cdr3_aa: CASSEQNTEAFF; cdr3_nt: TGTGCCAGCAGTGAGCAGAACACTGAAGCTTTCTTT
d_call: TRBD1; j_call: TRBJ1-3; clone_size: -; v_call: TRBV28; cdr3_aa: CASRRTGSGNTIYF; cdr3_nt: TGTGCCAGCAGGAGGACAGGGTCTGGAAACACCATATATTTT
d_call: TRBD1; j_call: TRBJ2-7; clone_size: once; v_call: TRBV27; cdr3_aa: CASSLQGAYEQYF; cdr3_nt: TGTGCCAGCAGTTTACAGGGGGCCTACGAGCAGTACTTC
d_call: -; j_call: TRBJ1-2; clone_size: few; v_call: TRBV7-9; cdr3_aa: CASSPPGTRRDYGYTF; cdr3_nt: TGTGCCAGCAGCCCCCCCGGGACACGGAGGGACTATGGCTACACCTTC
d_call: TRBD1; j_call: TRBJ1-2; clone_size: -; v_call: TRBV14; cdr3_aa: CASSLGQYGYTF; cdr3_nt: TGTGCCAGCAGCCTGGGACAGTATGGCTACACCTTC
d_call: TRBD2; j_call: TRBJ2-7; clone_size: -; v_call: TRBV30; cdr3_aa: CAWSVETSESYEQYF; cdr3_nt: TGTGCCTGGAGTGTAGAAACTAGCGAGTCCTACGAGCAGTACTTC
d_call: -; j_call: TRBJ2-7; clone_size: -; v_call: TRBV18; cdr3_aa: CASSQQDSRRGEQYF; cdr3_nt: TGTGCCAGCTCACAACAGGACAGCCGCAGGGGCGAGCAGTACTTC
d_call: -; j_call: TRBJ2-1; clone_size: -; v_call: TRBV9; cdr3_aa: CASSADFNNEQFF; cdr3_nt: TGTGCCAGCAGCGCGGACTTCAACAATGAGCAGTTCTTC
d_call: TRBD1; j_call: TRBJ2-1; clone_size: -; v_call: TRBV11-2; cdr3_aa: CASSLGQNSNEQFF; cdr3_nt: TGTGCCAGCAGTTTGGGACAGAACTCAAATGAGCAGTTCTTC
d_call: -; j_call: TRBJ1-1; clone_size: few; v_call: TRBV7-3; cdr3_aa: CASSLGQGTEAFF; cdr3_nt: TGTGCCAGCAGCTTAGGGCAGGGTACTGAAGCTTTCTTT
d_call: TRBD2; j_call: TRBJ2-3; clone_size: -; v_call: TRBV19; cdr3_aa: CASSTSTSGSLYF; cdr3_nt: TGTGCCAGTAGTACCTCGACTAGCGGGAGTTTATATTTT
d_call: -; j_call: TRBJ2-5; clone_size: -; v_call: TRBV5-1; cdr3_aa: CASSGGSVRETQYF; cdr3_nt: TGCGCCAGCAGCGGGGGTAGCGTGCGAGAGACCCAGTACTTC
d_call: -; j_call: TRBJ2-7; clone_size: -; v_call: TRBV9; cdr3_aa: CASSVGGGLNEQYF; cdr3_nt: TGTGCCAGCAGCGTAGGGGGGGGCCTCAACGAGCAGTACTTC
d_call: TRBD2; j_call: TRBJ2-1; clone_size: -; v_call: TRBV28; cdr3_aa: CASSLQGTSGSYEQFF; cdr3_nt: TGTGCCAGCAGTTTACAGGGGACTAGCGGGAGCTATGAGCAGTTCTTC
d_call: TRBD2; j_call: TRBJ2-5; clone_size: -; v_call: TRBV5-6; cdr3_aa: CASGAGTTKETQYF; cdr3_nt: TGTGCCAGCGGTGCGGGGACTACTAAAGAGACCCAGTACTTC
d_call: -; j_call: TRBJ1-6; clone_size: -; v_call: TRBV4-1; cdr3_aa: CASSQRTSSSYNSPLHF; cdr3_nt: TGCGCCAGCAGCCAGAGGACCTCTAGCTCCTATAATTCACCCCTCCACTTT
d_call: -; j_call: TRBJ1-2; clone_size: -; v_call: TRBV6-1; cdr3_aa: CASSERGGAYGYTF; cdr3_nt: TGTGCCAGCAGTGAACGCGGAGGGGCCTATGGCTACACCTTC
d_call: TRBD2; j_call: TRBJ2-7; clone_size: -; v_call: TRBV10-3; cdr3_aa: CAISEGGSGSREQYF; cdr3_nt: TGTGCCATCAGTGAGGGGGGTAGCGGGAGTCGCGAGCAGTACTTC
d_call: TRBD1; j_call: TRBJ1-3; clone_size: -; v_call: TRBV7-6; cdr3_aa: CASSIDRGRTGNTIYF; cdr3_nt: TGTGCCAGCAGCATCGACAGGGGGAGAACTGGAAACACCATATATTTT
d_call: TRBD1; j_call: TRBJ2-7; clone_size: -; v_call: TRBV7-9; cdr3_aa: CASSLTGGRDEQYF; cdr3_nt: TGTGCCAGCAGTCTCACAGGGGGCAGAGACGAGCAGTACTTC
d_call: -; j_call: TRBJ2-7; clone_size: few; v_call: TRBV10-2; cdr3_aa: CASSVSGLPYEQYF; cdr3_nt: TGCGCCAGCAGTGTATCCGGGCTCCCCTACGAGCAGTACTTC
d_call: -; j_call: TRBJ2-1; clone_size: -; v_call: TRBV7-8; cdr3_aa: CASSPRRGSSEQFF; cdr3_nt: TGTGCCAGCAGCCCACGGAGAGGCTCCTCTGAGCAGTTCTTC
d_call: -; j_call: TRBJ2-4; clone_size: -; v_call: TRBV5-1; cdr3_aa: CASSPGTGNIQYF; cdr3_nt: TGCGCCAGCAGCCCGGGGACGGGAAACATTCAGTACTTC
d_call: -; j_call: TRBJ1-4; clone_size: few; v_call: TRBV28; cdr3_aa: CASSFSRDKVF; cdr3_nt: TGTGCCAGCAGTTTCTCCCGGGACAAGGTTTTT
d_call: -; j_call: TRBJ2-7; clone_size: -; v_call: TRBV6-5; cdr3_aa: CASSYSVGDYEQYF; cdr3_nt: TGTGCCAGCAGTTACTCGGTGGGGGACTACGAGCAGTACTTC
d_call: -; j_call: TRBJ2-3; clone_size: -; v_call: TRBV7-3; cdr3_aa: CASSSGVRDSSTDTQYF; cdr3_nt: TGTGCCAGCAGCTCAGGGGTCCGGGACTCCAGCACAGATACGCAGTATTTT
d_call: TRBD1; j_call: TRBJ1-3; clone_size: -; v_call: TRBV18; cdr3_aa: CASSPGQGGNTIYF; cdr3_nt: TGTGCCAGCTCACCCGGACAGGGGGGAAACACCATATATTTT
d_call: -; j_call: TRBJ1-1; clone_size: -; v_call: TRBV10-2; cdr3_aa: CASSDKGRVTEAFF; cdr3_nt: TGCGCCAGCAGTGATAAGGGGAGGGTCACTGAAGCTTTCTTT
d_call: -; j_call: TRBJ2-7; clone_size: -; v_call: TRBV7-2; cdr3_aa: CASSLAGGNGLEQYF; cdr3_nt: TGTGCCAGCAGCTTAGCAGGGGGTAATGGTCTCGAGCAGTACTTC
d_call: -; j_call: TRBJ2-3; clone_size: -; v_call: TRBV7-2; cdr3_aa: CASSLGTGPSGTDTQYF; cdr3_nt: TGTGCCAGCAGCCTCGGGACCGGACCCTCAGGGACAGATACGCAGTATTTT
d_call: -; j_call: TRBJ2-4; clone_size: -; v_call: TRBV15; cdr3_aa: CATKKGHGSKNIQYF; cdr3_nt: TGTGCCACCAAAAAGGGACATGGGTCCAAAAACATTCAGTACTTC
d_call: -; j_call: TRBJ1-1; clone_size: -; v_call: TRBV21-1; cdr3_aa: CASSKVDGDCQATEAFF; cdr3_nt: TGTGCCAGCAGCAAAGTCGACGGTGACTGCCAGGCGACTGAAGCTTTCTTT
d_call: TRBD2; j_call: TRBJ2-1; clone_size: -; v_call: TRBV7-3; cdr3_aa: CASSLGLAGGQEQFF; cdr3_nt: TGTGCCAGCAGCTTGGGCCTAGCGGGAGGGCAGGAGCAGTTCTTC